This TCR beta chain was profiled in a study of blood T cell repertoires in COVID-19. Background on the study: COVID-19 samples collected from the United States, Italy and Spain covered acute and convalescent phases. Sources were T cells, B-cell-depleted T cells, or PBMCs; the material itself was cDNA or gDNA.

In the authors' workflow: Reference gene primer amplification gave estimated nucleated cell counts. Generated by immunoSEQ multiplex PCR, the TCRdb table keeps only in-frame clones and is missing some. That table furnishes V, J and clone size, whereas the DNA furnished D and trimming. The sample has approximately 75,000 clones; roughly 82% are singletons. The trim removed 3 bases at V and 11 bases at J, leaving 11 bases unmatched. The CDR3 length is 15 residues. CDR1 and CDR2 from the germline V gene are LNHDA and SQIVND (reference sequence). The sequenced sample consisted of peripheral blood. V and J are TRBV19 and TRBJ1-5, with 9 bases matching TRBD1. This sequence was found in a woman aged 50 to 60 with acute or convalescent COVID-19. The CDR3 DNA follows: TGTGCCAGTAGTATCTTAGGACAGGGGAATATGGCCCAGCATTTT. Its protein product is CASSILGQGNMAQHF.